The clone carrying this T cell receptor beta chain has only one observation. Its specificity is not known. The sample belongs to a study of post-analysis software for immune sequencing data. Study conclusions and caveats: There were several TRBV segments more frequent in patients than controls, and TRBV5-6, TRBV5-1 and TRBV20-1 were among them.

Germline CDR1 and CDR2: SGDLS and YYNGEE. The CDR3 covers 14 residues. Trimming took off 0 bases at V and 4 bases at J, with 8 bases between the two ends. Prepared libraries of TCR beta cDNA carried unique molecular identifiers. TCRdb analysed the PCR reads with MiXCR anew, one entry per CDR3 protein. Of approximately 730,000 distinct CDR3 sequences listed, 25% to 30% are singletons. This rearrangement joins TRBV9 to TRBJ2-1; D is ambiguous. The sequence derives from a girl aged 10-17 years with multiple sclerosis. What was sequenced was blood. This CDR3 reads CASSVVNTYNEQFF. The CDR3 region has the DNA TGTGCCAGCAGCGTAGTAAACACTTACAATGAGCAGTTCTTC.